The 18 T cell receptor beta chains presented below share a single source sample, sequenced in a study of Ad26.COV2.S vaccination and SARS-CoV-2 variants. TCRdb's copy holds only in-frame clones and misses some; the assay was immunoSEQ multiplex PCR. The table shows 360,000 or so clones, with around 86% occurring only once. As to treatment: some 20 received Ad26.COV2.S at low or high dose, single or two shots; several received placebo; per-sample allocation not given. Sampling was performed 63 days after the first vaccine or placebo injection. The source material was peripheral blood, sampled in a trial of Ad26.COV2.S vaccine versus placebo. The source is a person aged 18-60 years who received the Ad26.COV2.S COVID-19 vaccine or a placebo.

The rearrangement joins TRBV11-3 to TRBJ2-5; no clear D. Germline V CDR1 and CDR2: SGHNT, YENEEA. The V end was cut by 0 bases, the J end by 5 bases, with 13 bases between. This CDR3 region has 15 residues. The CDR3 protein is CASSLDSTVRETQYF. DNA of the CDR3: TGTGCCAGCAGCTTAGATTCCACGGTGCGGGAGACCCAGTACTTC.

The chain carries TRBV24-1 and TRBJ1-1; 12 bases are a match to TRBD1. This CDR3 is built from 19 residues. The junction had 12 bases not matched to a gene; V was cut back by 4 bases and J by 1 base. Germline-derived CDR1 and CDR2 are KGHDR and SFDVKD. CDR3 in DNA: TGTGCCACCAGTGAGCCTCCGGGACAGGGGGCAGGAAAGAACACTGAAGCTTTCTTT. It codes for CATSEPPGQGAGKNTEAFF.

CDR3 in DNA: TGTGCCAGTAGTATATCCGACAGGGGAGTTTTTCTGTTTTTT. Its protein product is CASSISDRGVFLFF. The chain is built from TRBV19 and TRBJ1-4; 8 nucleotides line up with TRBD1. This CDR3 has 14 amino acids. Germline V CDR1 and CDR2: LNHDA, SQIVND (reference sequence). V was clipped by 2 bases and J by 14 bases; unmatched bases: 10.

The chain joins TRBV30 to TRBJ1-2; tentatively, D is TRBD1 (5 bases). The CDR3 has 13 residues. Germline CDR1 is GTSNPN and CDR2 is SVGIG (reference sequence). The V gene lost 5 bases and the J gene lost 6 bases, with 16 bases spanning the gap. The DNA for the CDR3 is TGTGCCTGGCGCTCCCGACAGCGGGATGGCTACACCTTC. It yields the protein CAWRSRQRDGYTF.

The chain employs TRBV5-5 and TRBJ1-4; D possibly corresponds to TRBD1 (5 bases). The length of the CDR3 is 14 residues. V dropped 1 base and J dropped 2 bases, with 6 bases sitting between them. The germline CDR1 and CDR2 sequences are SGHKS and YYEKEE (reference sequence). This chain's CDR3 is CASSLWGTNEKLFF. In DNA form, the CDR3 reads TGTGCCAGCAGCTTGTGGGGGACTAATGAAAAACTGTTTTTT.

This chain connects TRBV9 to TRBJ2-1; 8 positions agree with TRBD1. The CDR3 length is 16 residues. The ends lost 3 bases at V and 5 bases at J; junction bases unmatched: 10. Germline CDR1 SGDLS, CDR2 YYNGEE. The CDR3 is CASSALDRVKNNEQFF. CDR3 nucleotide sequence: TGTGCCAGCAGCGCCTTGGACAGGGTGAAAAACAATGAGCAGTTCTTC.

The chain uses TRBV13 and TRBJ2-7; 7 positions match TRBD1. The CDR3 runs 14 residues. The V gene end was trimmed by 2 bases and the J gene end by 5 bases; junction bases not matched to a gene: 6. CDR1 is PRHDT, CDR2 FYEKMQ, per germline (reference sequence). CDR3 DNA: TGTGCCAGCAGCTTACGGGGACAGTTAAACGAGCAGTACTTC. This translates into CASSLRGQLNEQYF. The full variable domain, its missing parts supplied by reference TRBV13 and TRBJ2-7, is AAGVIQSPRHLIKEKRETATLKCYPIPRHDTVYWYQQGPGQDPQFLISFYEKMQSDKGSIPDRFSAQQFSDYHSELNMSSLELGDSALYFCASSLRGQLNEQYFGPGTRLTVT.

In DNA, the CDR3 is TGTGCCAGCAGCTTAGAGGGGCACTCCTACGAGCAGTACTTC. Protein: CASSLEGHSYEQYF. V is TRBV7-9 and J is TRBJ2-7; a possible D gene is TRBD1 (5 bases). V was clipped by 1 base and J by 0 bases, with 7 bases between them. The CDR3 has 14 amino acids. Germline-derived CDR1 and CDR2 are SEHNR and FQNEAQ (reference sequence).

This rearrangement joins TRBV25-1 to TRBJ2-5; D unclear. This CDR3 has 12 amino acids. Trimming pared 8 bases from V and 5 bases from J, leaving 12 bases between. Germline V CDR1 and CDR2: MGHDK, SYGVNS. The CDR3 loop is CASLVSNETQYF. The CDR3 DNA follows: TGTGCCAGCTTGGTTAGCAATGAGACCCAGTACTTC.

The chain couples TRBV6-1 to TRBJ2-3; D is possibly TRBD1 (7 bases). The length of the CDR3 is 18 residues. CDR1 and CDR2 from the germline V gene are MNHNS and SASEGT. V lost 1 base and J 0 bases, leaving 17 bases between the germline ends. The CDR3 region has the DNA TGTGCCAGCAGTGAAGACGTCAGGGGGGCCACTAGCACAGATACGCAGTATTTT. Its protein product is CASSEDVRGATSTDTQYF.

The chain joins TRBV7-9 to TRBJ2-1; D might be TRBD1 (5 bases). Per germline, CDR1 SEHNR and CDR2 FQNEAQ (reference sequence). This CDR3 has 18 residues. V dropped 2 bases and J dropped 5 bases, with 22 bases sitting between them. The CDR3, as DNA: TGTGCCAGCAGCTTAAACCGATTTGGACAACCCGGTGACAATGAGCAGTTCTTC. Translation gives CASSLNRFGQPGDNEQFF.

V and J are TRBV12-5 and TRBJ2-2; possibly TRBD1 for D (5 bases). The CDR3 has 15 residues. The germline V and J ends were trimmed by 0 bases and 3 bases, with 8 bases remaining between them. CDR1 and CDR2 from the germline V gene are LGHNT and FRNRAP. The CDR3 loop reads CASGLVQGDTGELFF. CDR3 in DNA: TGTGCTAGTGGTTTGGTTCAGGGCGACACCGGGGAGCTGTTTTTT.

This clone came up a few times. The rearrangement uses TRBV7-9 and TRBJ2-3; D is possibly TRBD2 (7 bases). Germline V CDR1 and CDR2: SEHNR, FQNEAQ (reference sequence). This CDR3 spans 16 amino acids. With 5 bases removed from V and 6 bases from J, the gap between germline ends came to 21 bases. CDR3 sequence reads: CASSRGRGAGTDTQYF. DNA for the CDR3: TGTGCCAGCAGCCGAGGTCGGGGGGCCGGTACGGATACGCAGTATTTT.

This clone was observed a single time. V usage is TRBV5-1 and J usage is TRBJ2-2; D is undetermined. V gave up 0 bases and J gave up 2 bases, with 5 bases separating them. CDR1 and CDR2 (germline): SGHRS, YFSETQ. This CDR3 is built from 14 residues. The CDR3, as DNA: TGCGCCAGCAGCTTGGACGGTAACACCGGGGAGCTGTTTTTT. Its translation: CASSLDGNTGELFF.

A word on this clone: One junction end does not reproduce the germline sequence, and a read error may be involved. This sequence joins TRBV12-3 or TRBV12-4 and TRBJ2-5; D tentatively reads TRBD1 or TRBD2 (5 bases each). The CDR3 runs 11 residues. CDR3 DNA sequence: TGTGCAAGCAGAGGGGAAGAGACCCAGTACTTC. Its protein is CASRGEETQYF.

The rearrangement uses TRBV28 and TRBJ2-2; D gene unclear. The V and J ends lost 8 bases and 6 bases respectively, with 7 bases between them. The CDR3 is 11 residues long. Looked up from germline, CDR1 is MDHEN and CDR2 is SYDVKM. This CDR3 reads CASADPGELFF. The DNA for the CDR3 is TGTGCCAGCGCGGATCCCGGGGAGCTGTTTTTT.

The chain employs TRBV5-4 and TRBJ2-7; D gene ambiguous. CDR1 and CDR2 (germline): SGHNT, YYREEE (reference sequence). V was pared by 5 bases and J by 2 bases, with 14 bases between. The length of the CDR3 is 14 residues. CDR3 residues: CASSPGRQAYEQYF. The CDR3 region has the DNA TGTGCCAGCAGTCCCGGAAGGCAGGCCTACGAGCAGTACTTC.

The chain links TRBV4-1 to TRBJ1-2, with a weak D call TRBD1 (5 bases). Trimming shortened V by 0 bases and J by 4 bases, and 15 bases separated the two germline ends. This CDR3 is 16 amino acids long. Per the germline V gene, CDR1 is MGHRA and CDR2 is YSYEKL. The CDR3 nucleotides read TGCGCCAGCAGCCAAGACCCCCTTTCAGGGTCCTATGGCTACACCTTC. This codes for CASSQDPLSGSYGYTF.